This TCR beta chain was recovered during a study of T cells in Graves' hyperthyroidism and ophthalmopathy. At least ten counts were recorded for this clonotype. From under 12 ml of fresh peripheral blood, PBMCs were isolated. TCR beta CDR3 regions were amplified from RNA transcripts. With the HTBI primer set, the TCR CDR3 went through a first round of RT-PCR. TCRdb recomputed calls from the multiplex PCR reads with MiXCR, one row per CDR3 protein. Of roughly 420,000 distinct CDR3 sequences in the sample, roughly 13% were seen once. CDR3 length: 14 amino acids. The germline V gene encodes CDR1 LGHDT and CDR2 YNNKEL (reference sequence). The germline V and J ends were trimmed by 1 base and 7 bases, with 11 bases remaining between them.

V and J are TRBV3-1 and TRBJ2-1, with a possible D match to TRBD1 (5 bases). The receptor was derived from a woman aged 18-35 years with Graves' hyperthyroidism. The sequencing input was blood. The CDR3 sequence is CASSQVTGMNEQFF. In DNA, the CDR3 is TGTGCCAGCAGCCAAGTTACAGGTATGAATGAGCAGTTCTTC.